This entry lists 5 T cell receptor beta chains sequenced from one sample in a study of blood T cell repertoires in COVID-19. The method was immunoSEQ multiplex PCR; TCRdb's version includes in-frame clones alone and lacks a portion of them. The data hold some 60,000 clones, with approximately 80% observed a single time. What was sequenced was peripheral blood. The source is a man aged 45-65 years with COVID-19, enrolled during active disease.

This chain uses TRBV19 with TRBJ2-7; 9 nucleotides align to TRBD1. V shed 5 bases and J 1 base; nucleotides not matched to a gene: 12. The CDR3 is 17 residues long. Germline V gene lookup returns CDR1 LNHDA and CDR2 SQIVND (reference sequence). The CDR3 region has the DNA TGTGCCAGTAGTCCTGGCGGGGGACAGGGCTTTTCCTACGAGCAGTACTTC. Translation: CASSPGGGQGFSYEQYF.

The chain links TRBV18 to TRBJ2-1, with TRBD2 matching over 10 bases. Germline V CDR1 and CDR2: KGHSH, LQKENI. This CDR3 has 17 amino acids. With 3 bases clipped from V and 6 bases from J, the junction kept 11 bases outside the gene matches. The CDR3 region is CASSPPSSGRMGNEQFF. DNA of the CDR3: TGTGCCAGCTCACCCCCGTCTAGCGGGAGAATGGGCAATGAGCAGTTCTTC.

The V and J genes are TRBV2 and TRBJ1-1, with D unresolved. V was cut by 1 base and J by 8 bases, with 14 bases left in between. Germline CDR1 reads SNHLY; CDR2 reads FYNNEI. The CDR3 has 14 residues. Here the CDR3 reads CASSEGGQWSEAFF. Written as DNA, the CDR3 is TGTGCCAGCAGTGAAGGAGGGCAATGGAGCGAAGCTTTCTTT.

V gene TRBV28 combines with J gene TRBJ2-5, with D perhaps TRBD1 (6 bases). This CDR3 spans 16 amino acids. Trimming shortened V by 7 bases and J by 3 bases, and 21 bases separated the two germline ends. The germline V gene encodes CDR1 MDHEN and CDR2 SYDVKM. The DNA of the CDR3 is TGTGCCAGCACCATTCGGACCTACAGGGTCGAAGAGACCCAGTACTTC. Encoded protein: CASTIRTYRVEETQYF.

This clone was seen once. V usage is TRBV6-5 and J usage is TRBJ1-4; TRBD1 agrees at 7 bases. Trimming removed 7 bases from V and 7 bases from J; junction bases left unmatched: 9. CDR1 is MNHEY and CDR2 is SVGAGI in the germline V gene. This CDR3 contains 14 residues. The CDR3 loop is CASKTGTVSEKLFF. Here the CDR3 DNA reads TGTGCCAGCAAGACCGGGACAGTCAGTGAAAAACTGTTTTTT.